These 30 T cell receptor beta chains came from one sample sequenced in a study of blood T cells in healthy people across ages. A second PCR, run for 7 to 11 cycles, used a sample-barcoded 5' primer plus a J-beta primer mix. TCRdb fed the 5' RACE reads into MiXCR, producing one record per CDR3 protein. This sample carries 800,000 or so distinct CDR3 sequences, less than 80% of them seen once, and the ten largest clones take roughly 26%. Sequenced input: blood. These receptors were collected from a man aged 30 to 45 in good health.

The chain combines TRBV20-1 with TRBJ2-1; TRBD2 aligns across 10 bases. Germline CDR1 and CDR2: DFQATT and SNEGSKA (reference sequence). Losses at the gene ends were 0 bases for V and 2 bases for J; bases not matched to a gene: 7. The CDR3 has 17 amino acids. The CDR3: CSARDGSGGAPYNEQFF. The CDR3 DNA is TGCAGTGCTAGAGATGGGAGCGGGGGGGCCCCCTACAATGAGCAGTTCTTC.

The chain couples TRBV2 to TRBJ2-7; weak D call: TRBD1 (5 bases). Trimming cost V 4 bases and J 3 bases, with 22 bases left between them. Germline values: CDR1 SNHLY, CDR2 FYNNEI. This CDR3 region has 17 residues. The CDR3 DNA follows: TGTGCCAGCAGTGCCCTCAGCCTGGGGCATGCAAGCTACGAGCAGTACTTC. It encodes CASSALSLGHASYEQYF.

As regards this clonotype: Germline and junction disagree at one end, which may indicate a read error. This chain uses TRBV9 with TRBJ2-1; weak D call: TRBD2 (6 bases). The CDR3 sequence is 16 residues long. Germline V CDR1 and CDR2: SGDLS, YYNGEE. DNA of the CDR3: TGTGCCGGCAGCGTAGATGGAGCGGGTAAGATCAATGAGCAGTTCTTC. Translating it yields CAGSVDGAGKINEQFF.

CDR3 sequence reads: CATSRDPVTEAFF. The CDR3 DNA reads TGTGCCACCAGCAGAGATCCGGTAACTGAAGCTTTCTTT. The V and J genes are TRBV15 and TRBJ1-1; D gene ambiguous. Germline CDR1 reads LNHNV; CDR2 reads YYDKDF (reference sequence). With 0 bases removed from V and 5 bases from J, the gap between germline ends came to 7 bases. The CDR3 extends over 13 amino acids.

The CDR3 DNA reads as TGTGCCAGCAGTCAAGGGTGGGGTCCTCGAGGCTACACCTTC. Its translation: CASSQGWGPRGYTF. The J gene is TRBJ1-2, the V gene TRBV12-3 or TRBV12-4; D gene unclear. Trimming took 5 bases from V and 8 from J, leaving 18 bases between them. The CDR3 is made up of 14 amino acids.

The rearrangement links TRBV29-1 to TRBJ2-5; TRBD1 matches at 11 bases. Judging by the DNA end, TRBJ2-7 fits better; the J call may be wrong. Germline CDR1 is SQVTM and CDR2 is ANQGSEA. This CDR3 is 13 amino acids long. The DNA for the CDR3 is TGCAGCGCCCGGACAGGGGGCATGAACGAGCAGTACTTC. Translated, it gives CSARTGGMNEQYF.

This chain links TRBV29-1 with TRBJ2-4; the match to TRBD2 covers 12 bases. The CDR3 spans 15 residues. With V trimmed by 5 bases and J by 6 bases, 8 bases remained unmatched. CDR1 SQVTM and CDR2 ANQGSEA come from the germline V gene. Here the CDR3 DNA reads TGCAGCGTTCTGGCACTAGCGGGGGGAGGAAACATTCAGTACTTC. Translating it yields CSVLALAGGGNIQYF.

The chain recombines TRBV4-2 with TRBJ2-1; D call uncertain. The J call may be faulty, since TRBJ2-7 better matches the DNA end. This CDR3 spans 13 amino acids. The germline CDR1 and CDR2 sequences are LGHNA and YNFKEQ. Written as DNA, the CDR3 is TGTGCCAGCAGAGGAATTGGATTGTACGAGCAGTACTTC. It codes for CASRGIGLYEQYF.

This clonotype was counted only a few times. The V call is TRBV28, the J call TRBJ2-1; a possible D gene is TRBD1 (6 bases). V lost 8 bases and J 12 bases, leaving 23 bases between the germline ends. The germline CDR1 and CDR2 sequences are MDHEN and SYDVKM. The length of the CDR3 is 14 residues. The CDR3 DNA reads as TGTGCCAGCGACCGAGGACAGTCTACCGATGGGCAGTTCTTC. This codes for CASDRGQSTDGQFF. The full variable domain, its missing parts supplied by reference TRBV28 and TRBJ2-1, is DVKVTQSSRYLVKRTGEKVFLECVQDMDHENMFWYRQDPGLGLRLIYFSYDVKMKEKGDIPEGYSVSREKKERFSLILESASTNQTSMYLCASDRGQSTDGQFFGPGTRLTVL.

V gene TRBV7-2 combines with J gene TRBJ1-2; no clear D gene. The CDR3 consists of 14 residues. Trimming cost V 7 bases and J 0 bases, with 12 bases left between them. The V gene's germline CDR1 is SGHTA and CDR2 FQGNSA. The CDR3 DNA reads as TGTGCCAGCAATAAGGACGGGACTAACTATGGCTACACCTTC. Protein: CASNKDGTNYGYTF. Together with reference TRBV7-2 and TRBJ1-2, the CDR3 gives the full variable domain: GAGVSQSPSNKVTEKGKDVELRCDPISGHTALYWYRQSLGQGLEFLIYFQGNSAPDKSGLPSDRFSAERTGGSVSTLTIQRTQQEDSAVYLCASNKDGTNYGYTFGSGTRLTVV.

The CDR3: CASSQDTRGYNEQFF. The CDR3, as DNA: TGCGCCAGCAGCCAAGACACCCGGGGCTACAATGAGCAGTTCTTC. The chain couples TRBV4-1 to TRBJ2-1, with D possibly matching TRBD2 (5 bases). The CDR3 is 15 residues long. Trimming removed 0 bases at V and 3 bases at J, with 9 bases between. Germline V gene lookup returns CDR1 MGHRA and CDR2 YSYEKL.

This chain connects TRBV4-3 to TRBJ2-3; TRBD1 matches 7 bases. CDR3 length: 17 amino acids. The trim removed 2 bases at V and 0 bases at J, leaving 8 bases unmatched. The germline V gene encodes CDR1 LGHNA and CDR2 YSLEER. The DNA of the CDR3 is TGCGCCAGCAGCCAATACTGGACAGGCGTTAGCACAGATACGCAGTATTTT. Translating gives CASSQYWTGVSTDTQYF.

A few counts support this clonotype. The rearrangement links TRBV6-5 to TRBJ2-5; D is ambiguous. Germline CDR1 reads MNHEY; CDR2 reads SVGAGI. V dropped 6 bases and J dropped 1 base, with 6 bases sitting between them. The CDR3 spans 12 residues. Written as DNA, the CDR3 is TGTGCCAGCAGAAATTCCCAAGAGACCCAGTACTTC. It yields the protein CASRNSQETQYF.

The V gene is TRBV7-9, the J gene TRBJ2-3; 13 positions match TRBD2. This CDR3 spans 16 amino acids. The germline gives CDR1 SEHNR, CDR2 FQNEAQ (reference sequence). The trim removed 5 bases at V and 4 bases at J, leaving 6 bases unmatched. CDR3 region: CASSPGTSGVADTQYF. The CDR3 DNA follows: TGTGCCAGCAGCCCCGGGACTAGCGGGGTGGCAGATACGCAGTATTTT. The variable domain in full, with the rest retrieved from reference TRBV7-9 and TRBJ2-3, is DTGVSQNPRHKITKRGQNVTFRCDPISEHNRLYWYRQTLGQGPEFLTYFQNEAQLEKSRLLSDRFSAERPKGSFSTLEIQRTEQGDSAMYLCASSPGTSGVADTQYFGPGTRLTVL.

This chain uses TRBV7-9 with TRBJ2-3, with 8 bases that match TRBD2. The CDR3 contains 16 residues. V dropped 0 bases and J dropped 3; count of bases not matched to a gene: 5. Germline-derived CDR1 and CDR2 are SEHNR and FQNEAQ (reference sequence). CDR3 protein: CASSLAPAGVTDTQYF. The CDR3 DNA reads as TGTGCCAGCAGCTTAGCCCCAGCGGGGGTTACAGATACGCAGTATTTT.

The J gene is TRBJ2-7, the V gene TRBV9; 10 positions agree with TRBD1. CDR1 is SGDLS, CDR2 YYNGEE, per germline. This CDR3 spans 19 amino acids. V was pared by 4 bases and J by 1 base, with 17 bases of the junction left unmatched. CDR3 loop: CASSPLDRGYAGGSYEQYF. CDR3 nucleotides: TGTGCCAGCAGCCCCTTGGACAGGGGGTATGCGGGGGGATCCTACGAGCAGTACTTC.

With regard to this clonotype: The germline gene is not matched at one end of the junction; a read error may be the cause. The rearrangement joins TRBV2 to TRBJ1-2; D gene unclear. The length of the CDR3 is 11 residues. Looked up from germline, CDR1 is SNHLY and CDR2 is FYNNEI. CDR3 bases: TGTGCCAGCAATTATAACTATGGCTATACCTTC. Translating gives CASNYNYGYTF.

With regard to this clonotype: Given a much more abundant clone one base away, this may be a read error. V usage is TRBV29-1 and J usage is TRBJ1-2, with no clear D. CDR1 is SQVTM, CDR2 ANQGSEA, per germline. The CDR3 is 13 residues long. The CDR3 here is CSVAWQSDYGNTF. The CDR3 DNA reads TGCAGCGTTGCTTGGCAGTCTGACTATGGCAACACCTTC.

The chain combines TRBV5-6 with TRBJ2-2, with no clear D. Germline CDR1 reads SGHDT; CDR2 reads YYEEEE. The CDR3 length is 12 residues. V was shortened by 7 bases and J by 5 bases, with 9 bases between the two germline ends. CDR3 region: CASGRVTGELFF. The CDR3, as DNA: TGTGCCAGCGGTCGGGTTACCGGGGAGCTGTTTTTT.

This clonotype was detected a few times. The CDR3 protein is CASSEGYTEAFF. Written as DNA, the CDR3 is TGTGCCAGCAGTGAGGGCTACACTGAAGCTTTCTTT. The chain links TRBV25-1 to TRBJ1-1; D is undetermined. With 3 bases removed from V and 3 bases from J, the gap between germline ends came to 5 bases. Per the germline V gene, CDR1 is MGHDK and CDR2 is SYGVNS. This CDR3 is built from 12 residues.

This clonotype has more than one count but fewer than ten. The V gene is TRBV6-5, the J gene TRBJ1-5; D is undetermined. CDR3 length equals 14 residues. V shed 3 bases and J shed 7 bases, with 13 bases lying between them. Germline assignment: CDR1 MNHEY and CDR2 SVGAGI. The CDR3 bases are TGTGCCAGCAGTTATAGTTCCGGCGGACAGCCCCAGCATTTT. Translated, it gives CASSYSSGGQPQHF.

In its sample, this clonotype was seen a few times. The chain joins TRBV7-9 to TRBJ2-5; D perhaps matches TRBD1 (6 bases). Germline values: CDR1 SEHNR, CDR2 FQNEAQ (reference sequence). The CDR3 is 15 residues long. Trimming took 4 bases from V and 5 from J, leaving 17 bases between them. CDR3 amino acids: CASSSGALGQETQYF. CDR3 coding DNA: TGTGCCAGCAGCTCAGGGGCATTAGGGCAGGAGACCCAGTACTTC.

The genes are TRBV7-2 and TRBJ2-3, with unresolved D. Germline V gene data show CDR1 as SGHTA and CDR2 as FQGNSA. Between the trimmed V and J ends, which lost 3 bases and 5 bases, there was a span of 6 bases. The length of the CDR3 is 12 residues. The CDR3 reads CASSFMRDTQYF. The CDR3 nucleotides are TGTGCCAGCAGCTTTATGAGAGATACGCAGTATTTT.

This clonotype has more than one count but fewer than ten. This chain connects TRBV2 to TRBJ1-2; 8 nucleotides align to TRBD1. Germline lookup yields CDR1 SNHLY and CDR2 FYNNEI. J was trimmed by 2 bases and V by 6 bases; bases with no gene match: 2. The CDR3 length is 13 residues. DNA for the CDR3: TGTGCCAGCAGGGACAGGGCGAACTATGGCTACACCTTC. Its translation: CASRDRANYGYTF.

This chain links TRBV11-2 with TRBJ2-7, with TRBD2 identical over 7 bases. The CDR3 covers 14 residues. Per germline, CDR1 SGHAT and CDR2 FQNNGV. V shed 5 bases, J shed 3 bases, and the junction held 7 bases outside the gene matches. The CDR3 DNA sequence: TGTGCCAGCAGCCCCGGGCGGGGGTACTACGAGCAGTACTTC. Its translation: CASSPGRGYYEQYF.

The chain employs TRBV4-2 and TRBJ2-5, with 8 bases matching TRBD2. Trimming removed 2 bases from V and 4 bases from J; junction bases left unmatched: 9. Germline CDR1 and CDR2: LGHNA and YNFKEQ. The CDR3 is made up of 16 amino acids. The CDR3 coding sequence is TGTGCCAGCAGCCAAAGCGGGACTAGAGGGGGAGAGACCCAGTACTTC. It yields the protein CASSQSGTRGGETQYF.

The chain combines TRBV20-1 with TRBJ2-1, with D maybe TRBD2 (5 bases). The V end was cut by 6 bases, the J end by 7 bases, with 19 bases between. CDR1 is DFQATT, CDR2 SNEGSKA, per germline (reference sequence). The CDR3 spans 14 residues. The CDR3 spells CSAVDLSGRNEQFF. CDR3 bases: TGCAGTGCGGTTGACTTGAGCGGTCGGAATGAGCAGTTCTTC.

V gene TRBV2 combines with J gene TRBJ2-7, with TRBD1 matching over 9 bases. Germline V gene lookup returns CDR1 SNHLY and CDR2 FYNNEI. CDR3 length: 15 residues. The V segment lost 6 bases and the J segment 3 bases; nucleotides outside the gene matches: 9. The CDR3 DNA sequence: TGTGCCAGCAGCGCTACAGGGGGCTCGGTCTACGAGCAGTACTTC. This encodes CASSATGGSVYEQYF.

The chain uses TRBV29-1 and TRBJ2-1; D gene ambiguous. Germline V gene sequence: CDR1 SQVTM, CDR2 ANQGSEA. With 2 bases removed from V and 5 bases from J, the gap between germline ends came to 10 bases. This CDR3 is built from 13 residues. CDR3 loop: CSVESRRDNEQFF. Written as DNA, the CDR3 is TGCAGCGTTGAATCAAGACGGGACAATGAGCAGTTCTTC.

This chain connects TRBV5-1 to TRBJ2-3, with 8 bases that match TRBD2. The CDR3 extends over 16 amino acids. The germline gives CDR1 SGHRS, CDR2 YFSETQ. Losses at the gene ends were 3 bases for V and 4 bases for J; bases not matched to a gene: 10. CDR3: CASSSAGTRGSDTQYF. The CDR3 DNA sequence: TGCGCCAGCAGCTCAGCCGGGACTAGGGGTTCAGATACGCAGTATTTT.